The 7 T cell receptor beta chains presented below share a single source sample, sequenced in a study of blood T cell repertoires in COVID-19. The method was immunoSEQ multiplex PCR; TCRdb's version includes in-frame clones alone and lacks a portion of them. Of roughly 54,000 clones in the sample, approximately 90% were seen once. The sample was peripheral blood. Source of these receptors: a woman aged 60-70 years with active or convalescent COVID-19.

This clone was counted only a few times. The rearrangement joins TRBV6-5 to TRBJ1-5; D is possibly TRBD1 (5 bases). V was cut by 2 bases and J by 2 bases, with 7 bases left in between. CDR1 is MNHEY and CDR2 is SVGAGI in the germline V gene. The CDR3 totals 14 residues. The CDR3 reads CASSYRGGNQPQHF. CDR3 sequence (DNA): TGTGCCAGCAGTTACAGGGGTGGCAATCAGCCCCAGCATTTT.

The chain recombines TRBV5-4 with TRBJ2-1; 9 nucleotides match TRBD2. Germline V CDR1 and CDR2: SGHNT, YYREEE (reference sequence). The CDR3 sequence is 14 residues long. V gave up 0 bases and J gave up 5 bases; unmatched junction bases: 0. This chain's CDR3 is CASSLASGNNEQFF. The CDR3, as DNA: TGTGCCAGCAGCTTGGCTAGCGGGAACAATGAGCAGTTCTTC. Combining the CDR3 with reference TRBV5-4 and TRBJ2-1 gives the whole variable domain ETGVTQSPTHLIKTRGQQVTLRCSSQSGHNTVSWYQQALGQGPQFIFQYYREEENGRGNFPPRFSGLQFPNYSSELNVNALELDDSALYLCASSLASGNNEQFFGPGTRLTVL.

The genes are TRBV5-8 and TRBJ1-5, with a weak D call TRBD1 (6 bases). This CDR3 contains 16 residues. The V gene lost 4 bases and the J gene lost 4 bases, with 18 bases spanning the gap. Germline V gene lookup returns CDR1 SGHTS and CDR2 YDEGEE. The DNA for the CDR3 is TGTGCCAGCAGCCTGGACAGAGGGTTGGTAAATCAGCCCCAGCATTTT. It is translated as CASSLDRGLVNQPQHF.

This clone has only a few counts. The chain is built from TRBV6-5 and TRBJ1-6, with 10 bases fitting TRBD1. The J segment lost 7 bases and the V segment lost 6 bases, leaving 3 bases of the junction unmatched. CDR1 MNHEY and CDR2 SVGAGI come from the germline V gene. This CDR3 has 14 amino acids. CDR3 protein: CASSLGQGNSPLHF. In DNA form, the CDR3 reads TGTGCCAGCAGCCTGGGACAGGGGAATTCACCCCTCCACTTT.

The chain is built from TRBV7-9 and TRBJ2-5; 10 nucleotides line up with TRBD1. The CDR3 runs to 15 residues. Germline V gene lookup returns CDR1 SEHNR and CDR2 FQNEAQ (reference sequence). With 5 bases clipped from V and 4 bases from J, the junction kept 7 bases outside the gene matches. Here the CDR3 reads CASSRIRTGGETQYF. CDR3 nucleotides: TGTGCCAGCAGCCGGATAAGGACAGGGGGAGAGACCCAGTACTTC.

This sequence joins TRBV30 and TRBJ1-1, with 12 bases fitting TRBD1. Looked up from germline, CDR1 is GTSNPN and CDR2 is SVGIG (reference sequence). The length of the CDR3 is 19 residues. Trimming cost V 3 bases and J 1 base; bases outside gene matches: 15. The CDR3 spells CAWRTGTGGAVVWNTEAFF. CDR3 nucleotide sequence: TGTGCCTGGAGAACCGGGACAGGGGGCGCGGTTGTTTGGAACACTGAAGCTTTCTTT.

The rearrangement links TRBV2 to TRBJ1-5; D gene unclear. In germline, CDR1 is SNHLY, CDR2 FYNNEI. This CDR3 comprises 14 residues. V was pared by 1 base and J by 0 bases, with 4 bases between. CDR3: CASSEDGSNQPQHF. The CDR3 DNA is TGTGCCAGCAGTGAAGACGGTAGCAATCAGCCCCAGCATTTT.